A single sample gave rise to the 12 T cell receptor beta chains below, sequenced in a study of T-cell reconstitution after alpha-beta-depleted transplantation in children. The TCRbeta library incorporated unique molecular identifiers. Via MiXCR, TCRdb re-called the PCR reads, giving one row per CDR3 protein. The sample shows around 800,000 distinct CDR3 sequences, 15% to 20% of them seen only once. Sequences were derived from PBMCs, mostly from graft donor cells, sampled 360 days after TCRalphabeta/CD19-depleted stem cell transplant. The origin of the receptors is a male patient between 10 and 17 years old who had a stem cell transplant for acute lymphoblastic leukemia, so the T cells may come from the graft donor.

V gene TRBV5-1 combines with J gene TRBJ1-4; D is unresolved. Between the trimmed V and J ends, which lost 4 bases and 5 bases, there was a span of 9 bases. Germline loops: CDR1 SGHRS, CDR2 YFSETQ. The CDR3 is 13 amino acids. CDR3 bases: TGCGCCAGCAGCCCGGGTGACAATGAAAAACTGTTTTTT. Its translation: CASSPGDNEKLFF.

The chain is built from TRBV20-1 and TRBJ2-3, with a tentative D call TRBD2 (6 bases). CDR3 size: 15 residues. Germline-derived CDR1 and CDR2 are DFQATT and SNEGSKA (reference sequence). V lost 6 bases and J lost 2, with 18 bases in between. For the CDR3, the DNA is TGCAGTGCCCCCCCCCGTGGGAGGCTCACAGATACGCAGTATTTT. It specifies CSAPPRGRLTDTQYF.

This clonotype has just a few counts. CDR3 coding DNA: TGTGCCAGCACTATGAGCGGGACATTGACCGGGGAGCTGTTTTTT. The encoded protein is CASTMSGTLTGELFF. This chain uses TRBV28 with TRBJ2-2, with D perhaps matching TRBD2 (7 bases). Trimming cost V 7 bases and J 5 bases, with 17 bases left between them. This CDR3 is 15 amino acids long. Germline V lookup: CDR1 MDHEN, CDR2 SYDVKM. The variable domain in full, with the rest retrieved from reference TRBV28 and TRBJ2-2, is DVKVTQSSRYLVKRTGEKVFLECVQDMDHENMFWYRQDPGLGLRLIYFSYDVKMKEKGDIPEGYSVSREKKERFSLILESASTNQTSMYLCASTMSGTLTGELFFGEGSRLTVL.

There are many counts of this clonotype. The CDR3 here is CASSQSSGSPDTQYF. In DNA form, the CDR3 reads TGTGCCAGCAGCCAATCTAGCGGGAGCCCAGATACGCAGTATTTT. This chain links TRBV3-1 with TRBJ2-3; 10 nucleotides match TRBD2. Losses at the gene ends were 2 bases for V and 4 bases for J; bases not matched to a gene: 3. The length of the CDR3 is 15 residues. Germline CDR1 reads LGHDT; CDR2 reads YNNKEL (reference sequence).

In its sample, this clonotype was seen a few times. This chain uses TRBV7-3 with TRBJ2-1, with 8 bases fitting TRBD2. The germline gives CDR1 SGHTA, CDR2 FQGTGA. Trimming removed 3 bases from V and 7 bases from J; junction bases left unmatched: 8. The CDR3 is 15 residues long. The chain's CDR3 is CASSLSGTRPNEQFF. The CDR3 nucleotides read TGTGCCAGCAGCTTGTCCGGGACTAGGCCTAATGAGCAGTTCTTC.

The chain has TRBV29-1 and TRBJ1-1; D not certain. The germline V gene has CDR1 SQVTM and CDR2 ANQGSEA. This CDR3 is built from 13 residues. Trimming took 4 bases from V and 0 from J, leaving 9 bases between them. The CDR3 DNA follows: TGCAGCGTTGTGACCGTTCTGAACACTGAAGCTTTCTTT. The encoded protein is CSVVTVLNTEAFF. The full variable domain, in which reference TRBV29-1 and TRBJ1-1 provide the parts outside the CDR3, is SAVISQKPSRDICQRGTSLTIQCQVDSQVTMMFWYRQQPGQSLTLIATANQGSEATYESGFVIDKFPISRPNLTFSTLTVSNMSPEDSSIYLCSVVTVLNTEAFFGQGTRLTVV.

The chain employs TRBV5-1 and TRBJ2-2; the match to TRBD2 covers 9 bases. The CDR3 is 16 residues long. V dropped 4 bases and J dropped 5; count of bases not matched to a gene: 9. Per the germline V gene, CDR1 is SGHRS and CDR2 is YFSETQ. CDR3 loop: CASSLPGLAWTGELFF. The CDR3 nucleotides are TGCGCCAGCAGCCTACCGGGACTAGCTTGGACCGGGGAGCTGTTTTTT.

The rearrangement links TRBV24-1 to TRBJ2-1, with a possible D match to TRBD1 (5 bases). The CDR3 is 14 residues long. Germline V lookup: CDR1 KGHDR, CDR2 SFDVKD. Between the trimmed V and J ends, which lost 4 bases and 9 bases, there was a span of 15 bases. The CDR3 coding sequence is TGTGCCACCAGTGACCCAAGGACATATCCTGAGCAGTTCTTC. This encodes CATSDPRTYPEQFF.

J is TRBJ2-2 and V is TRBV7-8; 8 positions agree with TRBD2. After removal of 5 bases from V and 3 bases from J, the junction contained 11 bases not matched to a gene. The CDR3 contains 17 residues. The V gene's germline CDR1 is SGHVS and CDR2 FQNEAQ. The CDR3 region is CASSINPLLADTGELFF. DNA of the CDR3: TGTGCCAGCAGCATTAATCCCCTACTAGCGGACACCGGGGAGCTGTTTTTT.

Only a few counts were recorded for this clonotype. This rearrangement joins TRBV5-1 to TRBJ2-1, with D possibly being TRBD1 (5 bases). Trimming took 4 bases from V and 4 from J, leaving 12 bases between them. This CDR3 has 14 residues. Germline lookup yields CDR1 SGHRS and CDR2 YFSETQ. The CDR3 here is CASSRSGFYNEQFF. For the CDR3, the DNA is TGCGCCAGCAGCCGCTCAGGGTTTTACAATGAGCAGTTCTTC.

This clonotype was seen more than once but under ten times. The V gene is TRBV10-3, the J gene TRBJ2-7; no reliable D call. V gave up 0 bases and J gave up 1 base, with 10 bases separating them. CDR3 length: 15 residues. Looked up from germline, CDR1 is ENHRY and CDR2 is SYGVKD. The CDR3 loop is CAISESVTRSYEQYF. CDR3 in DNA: TGTGCCATCAGTGAGTCGGTAACCCGATCCTACGAGCAGTACTTC.

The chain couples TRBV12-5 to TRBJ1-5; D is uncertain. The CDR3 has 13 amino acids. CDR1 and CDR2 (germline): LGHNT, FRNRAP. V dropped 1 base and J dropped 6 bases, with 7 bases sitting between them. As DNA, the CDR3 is TGTGCTAGTGGTTTGGGCCCTGGTCAGCCCCAGCATTTT. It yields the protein CASGLGPGQPQHF.